The sequence of this T cell receptor (beta chain) was determined in a study of response to subunit inactivated influenza vaccine. CDR3 length: 18 residues. Trimming at V came to 7 bases and at J to 6 bases, leaving 14 bases not matched to a gene. This clonotype has a handful of counts. TCRdb re-analysed the RT-PCR reads in MiXCR, keeping a single row per CDR3 protein. The sample consists of some 570,000 distinct CDR3 sequences, around 11% of them appearing once. A further study also used this sample, focusing on T cells expressing NK-cell markers. This second report adds: For TCR beta, cDNA was produced by 5'RACE template switching with UMIs. The TCR beta repertoires were obtained from sorted CD3+CD56+NKG2C+, CD3+CD56+NKG2C- and CD3+CD56-NKG2C+ T cells. Serological testing identified most of the eight sequenced donors as HCMV-seropositive and one as seronegative. CD8+ T cells in six or seven donors included dominant NKG2C+ clonotypes at roughly 1.0-7.5%.

V and J are TRBV12-3 or TRBV12-4 and TRBJ2-3; 15 bases align to TRBD2. Sequencing was performed on PBMCs from blood, taken on the day of vaccination. The sequence came from a man between 45 and 60 years old who received an inactivated influenza vaccine. Here the CDR3 DNA reads TGTGCCAGCACCCTCCCGGGACTAGCGGGAGGCCCCATCGATACGCAGTATTTT. Translated: CASTLPGLAGGPIDTQYF.